Below, 6 T cell receptor beta chains from the same sample are listed, as sequenced in a study of blood T cell repertoires in COVID-19. TCRdb's copy holds only in-frame clones and misses some; the assay was immunoSEQ multiplex PCR. The data contain 35,000 to 50,000 clones, 85% of them singletons. Sequencing was done on a sample of peripheral blood. Receptors originate from a man between 60 and 75 years old with acute or convalescent COVID-19.

V gene TRBV27 combines with J gene TRBJ1-3, with TRBD1 identical over 8 bases. After removal of 7 bases from V and 4 bases from J, the junction contained 15 bases not matched to a gene. Germline-derived CDR1 and CDR2 are MNHEY and SMNVEV (reference sequence). CDR3 length: 17 amino acids. The CDR3 here is CASMGAGGFLGGNTIYF. CDR3 nucleotides: TGTGCCAGCATGGGGGCAGGGGGCTTTTTAGGAGGAAACACCATATATTTT.

The V call is TRBV7-2, the J call TRBJ2-2, with TRBD2 matching 11 bases. The CDR3 totals 16 residues. CDR1 and CDR2 (germline): SGHTA, FQGNSA. With 5 bases clipped from V and 2 bases from J, the junction kept 4 bases outside the gene matches. The CDR3 spells CASSRTSGSNTGELFF. In DNA form, the CDR3 reads TGTGCCAGCAGCAGAACTAGCGGGAGTAACACCGGGGAGCTGTTTTTT.

This rearrangement joins TRBV10-3 to TRBJ1-1, with a weak D call TRBD1 (5 bases). Per germline, CDR1 ENHRY and CDR2 SYGVKD. The germline V and J ends were trimmed by 5 bases and 6 bases, with 10 bases remaining between them. This CDR3 is built from 12 residues. The CDR3 region is CAISLQGSEAFF. The CDR3 bases are TGTGCCATCAGTCTCCAGGGCTCTGAAGCTTTCTTT.

The gene calls are TRBV7-8 and TRBJ2-3, with a tentative D call TRBD2 (6 bases). Trimming left V 5 bases short and J 2 bases short, with 17 bases between. Germline assignment: CDR1 SGHVS and CDR2 FQNEAQ. This CDR3 region has 16 residues. DNA for the CDR3: TGTGCCAGCAGCCCCTTGAACGGGAGCCCCACAGATACGCAGTATTTT. Encoded protein: CASSPLNGSPTDTQYF.

V gene TRBV7-9 combines with J gene TRBJ1-5, with D unclear. In germline, CDR1 is SEHNR, CDR2 FQNEAQ (reference sequence). V dropped 5 bases and J dropped 4 bases, with 6 bases sitting between them. The CDR3 runs to 12 residues. CDR3 loop: CASSLPNQPQHF. The CDR3 DNA reads TGTGCCAGCAGCCTCCCTAATCAGCCCCAGCATTTT.

The V gene is TRBV7-2, the J gene TRBJ2-1; the D is unclear. The CDR3 consists of 16 residues. Trimming stripped 5 bases from V and 0 bases from J, with 14 bases between. Germline CDR1 is SGHTA and CDR2 is FQGNSA. The CDR3 DNA is TGTGCCAGCAGCCCGCCGAGGTATAGCTCCTACAATGAGCAGTTCTTC. Translated: CASSPPRYSSYNEQFF.